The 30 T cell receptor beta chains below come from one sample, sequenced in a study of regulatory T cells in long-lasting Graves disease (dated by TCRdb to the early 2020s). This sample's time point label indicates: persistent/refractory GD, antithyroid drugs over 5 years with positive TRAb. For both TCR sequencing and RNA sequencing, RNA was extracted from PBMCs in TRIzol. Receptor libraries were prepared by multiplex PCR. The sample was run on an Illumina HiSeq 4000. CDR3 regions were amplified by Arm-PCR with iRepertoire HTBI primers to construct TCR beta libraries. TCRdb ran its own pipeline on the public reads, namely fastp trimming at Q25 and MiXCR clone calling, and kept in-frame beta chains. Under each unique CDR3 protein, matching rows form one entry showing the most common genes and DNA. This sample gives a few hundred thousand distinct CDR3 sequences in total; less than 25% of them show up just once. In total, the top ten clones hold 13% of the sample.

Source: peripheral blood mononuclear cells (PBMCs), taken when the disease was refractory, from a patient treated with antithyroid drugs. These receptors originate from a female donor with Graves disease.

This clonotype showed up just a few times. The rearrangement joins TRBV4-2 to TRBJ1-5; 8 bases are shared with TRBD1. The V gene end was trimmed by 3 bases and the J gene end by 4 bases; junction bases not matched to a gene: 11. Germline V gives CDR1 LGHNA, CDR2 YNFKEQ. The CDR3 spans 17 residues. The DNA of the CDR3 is TGTGCCAGCAGCCAGGCCGCGGGTCAGGGGGCAAATCAGCCCCAGCATTTT. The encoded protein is CASSQAAGQGANQPQHF.

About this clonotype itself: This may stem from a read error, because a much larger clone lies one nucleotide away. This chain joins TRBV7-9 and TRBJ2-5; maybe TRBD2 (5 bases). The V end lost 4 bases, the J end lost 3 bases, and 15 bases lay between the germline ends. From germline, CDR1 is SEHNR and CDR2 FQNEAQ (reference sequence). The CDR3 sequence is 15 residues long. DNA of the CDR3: TGTGCCAGCAGCTCAGAGGGAACTGGGAAAGAGACCCAGTACTTC. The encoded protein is CASSSEGTGKETQYF.

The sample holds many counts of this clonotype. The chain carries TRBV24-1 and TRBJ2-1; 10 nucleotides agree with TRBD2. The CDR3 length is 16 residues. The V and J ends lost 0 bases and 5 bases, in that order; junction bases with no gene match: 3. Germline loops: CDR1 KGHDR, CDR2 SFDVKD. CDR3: CATSDLGLAAHNEQFF. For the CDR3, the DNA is TGTGCCACCAGTGATTTGGGACTAGCGGCCCACAATGAGCAGTTCTTC.

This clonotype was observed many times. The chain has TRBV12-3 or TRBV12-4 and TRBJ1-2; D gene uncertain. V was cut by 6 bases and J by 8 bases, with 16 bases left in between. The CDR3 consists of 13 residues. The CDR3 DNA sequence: TGTGCCAGCAGACGCATCGGGGAGGAGGGCTACACCTTC. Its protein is CASRRIGEEGYTF.

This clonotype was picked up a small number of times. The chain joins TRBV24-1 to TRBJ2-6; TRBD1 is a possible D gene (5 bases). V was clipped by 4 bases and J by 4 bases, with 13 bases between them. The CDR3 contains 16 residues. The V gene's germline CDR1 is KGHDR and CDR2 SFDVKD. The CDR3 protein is CATSEFTGSGANVLTF. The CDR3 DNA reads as TGTGCCACCAGTGAATTCACAGGTTCCGGGGCCAACGTCCTGACTTTC.

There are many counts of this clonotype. This chain's CDR3 is CATSRGTGAGGASYEQYF. DNA of the CDR3: TGTGCCACCAGCAGAGGCACTGGGGCGGGCGGAGCTTCCTACGAGCAGTACTTC. The V call is TRBV15, the J call TRBJ2-7; perhaps D is TRBD1 or TRBD2 (5 bases each). Trimming took 1 base from V and 1 from J, leaving 20 bases between them. The CDR3 has 18 amino acids. Germline values: CDR1 LNHNV, CDR2 YYDKDF (reference sequence).

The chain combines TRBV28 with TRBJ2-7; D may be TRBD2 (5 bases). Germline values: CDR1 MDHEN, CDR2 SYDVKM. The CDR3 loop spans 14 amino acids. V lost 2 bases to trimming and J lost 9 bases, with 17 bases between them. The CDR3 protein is CASSLDGISDGQYF. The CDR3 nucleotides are TGTGCCAGCAGTTTAGACGGGATAAGCGACGGGCAGTACTTC.

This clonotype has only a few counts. CDR3 in DNA: TGTGCCAGCTCACCCTTGGACGGCTGGTCACCCCTCCACTTT. Encoded protein: CASSPLDGWSPLHF. The gene calls are TRBV18 and TRBJ1-6; no clear D. The CDR3 runs 14 residues. The germline V and J ends were trimmed by 3 bases and 10 bases, with 13 bases remaining between them. Germline CDR1 is KGHSH and CDR2 is LQKENI.

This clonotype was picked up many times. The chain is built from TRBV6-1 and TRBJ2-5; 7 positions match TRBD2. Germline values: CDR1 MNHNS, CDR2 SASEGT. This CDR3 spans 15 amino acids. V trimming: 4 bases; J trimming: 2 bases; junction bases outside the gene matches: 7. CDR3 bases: TGTGCCAGCAGTGCGGGGACTACCTCACAAGAGACCCAGTACTTC. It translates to CASSAGTTSQETQYF.

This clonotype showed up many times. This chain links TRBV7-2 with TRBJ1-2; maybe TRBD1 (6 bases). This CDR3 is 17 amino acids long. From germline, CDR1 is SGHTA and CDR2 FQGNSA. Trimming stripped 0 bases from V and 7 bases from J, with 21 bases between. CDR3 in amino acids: CASSLAGRGGKGRGYTF. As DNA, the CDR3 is TGTGCCAGCAGCTTAGCGGGCAGGGGAGGTAAAGGTCGTGGCTACACCTTC.

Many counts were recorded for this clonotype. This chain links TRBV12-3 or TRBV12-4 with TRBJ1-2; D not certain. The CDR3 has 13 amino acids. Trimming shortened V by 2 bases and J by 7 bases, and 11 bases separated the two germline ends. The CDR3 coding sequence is TGTGCCAGCAGTTTAAACAGACATATTGGCTACACCTTC. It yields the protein CASSLNRHIGYTF.

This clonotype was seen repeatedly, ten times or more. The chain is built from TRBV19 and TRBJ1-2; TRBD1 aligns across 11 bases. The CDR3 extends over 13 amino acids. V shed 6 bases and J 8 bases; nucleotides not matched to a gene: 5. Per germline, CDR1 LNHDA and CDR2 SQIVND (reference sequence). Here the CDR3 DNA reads TGTGCCAGTAGCCTCGGGACAGGGGGAGGCTACACCTTC. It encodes CASSLGTGGGYTF.

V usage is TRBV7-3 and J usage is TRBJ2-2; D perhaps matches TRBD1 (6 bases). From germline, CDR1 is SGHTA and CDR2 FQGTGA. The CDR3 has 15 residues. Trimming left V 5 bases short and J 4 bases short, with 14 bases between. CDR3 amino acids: CASSQGHGGTGELFF. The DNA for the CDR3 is TGTGCCAGCAGCCAGGGACACGGAGGCACCGGGGAGCTGTTTTTT. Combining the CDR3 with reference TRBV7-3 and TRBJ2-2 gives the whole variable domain GAGVSQTPSNKVTEKGKYVELRCDPISGHTALYWYRQSLGQGPEFLIYFQGTGAADDSGLPNDRFFAVRPEGSVSTLKIQRTERGDSAVYLCASSQGHGGTGELFFGEGSRLTVL.

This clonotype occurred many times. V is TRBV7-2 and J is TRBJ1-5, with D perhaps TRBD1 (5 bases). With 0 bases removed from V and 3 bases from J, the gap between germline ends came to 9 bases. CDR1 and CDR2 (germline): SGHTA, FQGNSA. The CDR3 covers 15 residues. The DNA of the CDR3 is TGTGCCAGCAGCTTAGCGGTAGGGGACAATCAGCCCCAGCATTTT. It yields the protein CASSLAVGDNQPQHF.

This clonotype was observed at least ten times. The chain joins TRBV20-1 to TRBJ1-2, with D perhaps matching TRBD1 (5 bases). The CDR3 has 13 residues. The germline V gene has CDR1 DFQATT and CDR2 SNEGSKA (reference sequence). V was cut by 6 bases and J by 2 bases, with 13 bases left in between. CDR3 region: CSALEGRNYGYTF. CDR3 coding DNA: TGCAGTGCCCTCGAGGGGCGCAACTATGGCTACACCTTC.

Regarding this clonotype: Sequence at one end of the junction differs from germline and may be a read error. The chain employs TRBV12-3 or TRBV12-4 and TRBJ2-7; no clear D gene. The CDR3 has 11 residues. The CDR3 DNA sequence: TGTGCCTGCAGTTCCACCTACGAGCAGTACTTC. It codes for CACSSTYEQYF.

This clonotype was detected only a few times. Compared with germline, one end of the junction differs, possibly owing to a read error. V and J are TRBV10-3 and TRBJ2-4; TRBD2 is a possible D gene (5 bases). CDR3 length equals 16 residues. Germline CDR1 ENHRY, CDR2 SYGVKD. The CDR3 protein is CAISQQTVLAKNVQYF. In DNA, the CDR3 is TGTGCCATCAGCCAACAAACTGTTCTAGCCAAAAACGTTCAGTACTTC.

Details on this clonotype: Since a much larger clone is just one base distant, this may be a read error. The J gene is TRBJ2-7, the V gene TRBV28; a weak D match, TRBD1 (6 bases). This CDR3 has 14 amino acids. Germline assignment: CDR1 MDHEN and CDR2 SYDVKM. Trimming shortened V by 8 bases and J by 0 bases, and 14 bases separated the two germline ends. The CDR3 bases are TGTGCCAGCGGATCCGGGACAAACTCCTACGAGCAGTACTTC. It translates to CASGSGTNSYEQYF.

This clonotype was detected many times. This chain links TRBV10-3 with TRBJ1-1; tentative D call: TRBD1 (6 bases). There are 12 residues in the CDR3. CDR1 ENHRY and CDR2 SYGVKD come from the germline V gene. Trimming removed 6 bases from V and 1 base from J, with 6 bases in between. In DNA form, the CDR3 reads TGTGCCATCAGACAGGGGAACACTGAAGCTTTCTTT. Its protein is CAIRQGNTEAFF.

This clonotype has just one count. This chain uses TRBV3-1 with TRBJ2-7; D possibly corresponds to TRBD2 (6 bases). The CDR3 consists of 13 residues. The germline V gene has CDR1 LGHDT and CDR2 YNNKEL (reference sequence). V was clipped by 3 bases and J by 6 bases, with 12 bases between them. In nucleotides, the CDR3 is TGTGCCAGCAGCCATACGGAGGGTACCGAGCAGTACTTC. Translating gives CASSHTEGTEQYF.

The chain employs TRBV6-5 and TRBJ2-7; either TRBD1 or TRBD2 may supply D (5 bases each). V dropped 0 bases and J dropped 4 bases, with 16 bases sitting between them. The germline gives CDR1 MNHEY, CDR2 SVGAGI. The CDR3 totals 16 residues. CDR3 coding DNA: TGTGCCAGCAGTTACTCTCGGGACGGCGTTGAATACGAGCAGTACTTC. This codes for CASSYSRDGVEYEQYF.

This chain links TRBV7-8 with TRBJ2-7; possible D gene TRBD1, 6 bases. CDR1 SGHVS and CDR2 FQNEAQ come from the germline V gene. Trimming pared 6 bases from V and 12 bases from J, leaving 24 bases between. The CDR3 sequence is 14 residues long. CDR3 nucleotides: TGTGCCAGCAGTCAGTCCACAGGGACCCCCGGTGTGTACTTC. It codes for CASSQSTGTPGVYF.

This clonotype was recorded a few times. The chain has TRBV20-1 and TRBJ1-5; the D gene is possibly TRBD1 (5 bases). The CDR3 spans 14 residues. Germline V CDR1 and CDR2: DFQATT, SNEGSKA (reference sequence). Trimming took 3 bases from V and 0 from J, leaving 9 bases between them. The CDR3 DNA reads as TGCAGTGCTAGCCTTGGGGCTAGCAATCAGCCCCAGCATTTT. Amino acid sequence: CSASLGASNQPQHF.

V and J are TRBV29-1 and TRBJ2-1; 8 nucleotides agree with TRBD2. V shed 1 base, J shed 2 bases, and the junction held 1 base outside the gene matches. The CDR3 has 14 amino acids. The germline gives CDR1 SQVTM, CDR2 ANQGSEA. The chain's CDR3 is CSVEGRGAYNEQFF. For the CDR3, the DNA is TGCAGCGTTGAAGGGCGGGGGGCCTACAATGAGCAGTTCTTC.

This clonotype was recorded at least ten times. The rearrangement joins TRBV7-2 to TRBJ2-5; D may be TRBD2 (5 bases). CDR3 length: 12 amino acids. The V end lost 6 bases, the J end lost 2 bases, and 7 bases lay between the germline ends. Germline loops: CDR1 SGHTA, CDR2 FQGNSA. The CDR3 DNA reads TGTGCCAGCAGGGGAGTTCAAGAGACCCAGTACTTC. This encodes CASRGVQETQYF.

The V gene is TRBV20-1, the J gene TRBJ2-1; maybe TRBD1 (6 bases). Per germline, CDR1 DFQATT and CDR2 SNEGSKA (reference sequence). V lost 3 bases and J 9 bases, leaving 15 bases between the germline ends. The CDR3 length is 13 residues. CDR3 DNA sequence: TGCAGTGCTAGGGATACAGGGTCCGGTGAGCAGTTCTTC. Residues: CSARDTGSGEQFF.

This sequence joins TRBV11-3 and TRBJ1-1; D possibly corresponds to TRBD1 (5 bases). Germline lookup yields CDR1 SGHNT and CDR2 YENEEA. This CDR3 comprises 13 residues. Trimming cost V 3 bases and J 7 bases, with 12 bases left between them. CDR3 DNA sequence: TGTGCCAGCAGCTTCCCCGGGGGGGGTGAAGCTTTCTTT. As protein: CASSFPGGGEAFF.

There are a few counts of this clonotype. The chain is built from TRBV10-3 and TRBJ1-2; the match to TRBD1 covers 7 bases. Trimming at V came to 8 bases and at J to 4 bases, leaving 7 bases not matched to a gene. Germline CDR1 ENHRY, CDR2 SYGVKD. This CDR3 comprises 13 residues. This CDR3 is CAIFDRDSYGYTF. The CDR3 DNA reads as TGTGCCATCTTTGACCGGGACAGCTATGGCTACACCTTC.

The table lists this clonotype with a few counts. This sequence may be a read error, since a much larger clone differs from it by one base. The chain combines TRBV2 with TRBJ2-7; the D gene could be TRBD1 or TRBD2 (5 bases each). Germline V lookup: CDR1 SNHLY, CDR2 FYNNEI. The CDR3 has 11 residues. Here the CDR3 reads CASSEAGVQCF. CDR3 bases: TGTGCCAGCAGTGAAGCGGGGGTGCAGTGCTTC.

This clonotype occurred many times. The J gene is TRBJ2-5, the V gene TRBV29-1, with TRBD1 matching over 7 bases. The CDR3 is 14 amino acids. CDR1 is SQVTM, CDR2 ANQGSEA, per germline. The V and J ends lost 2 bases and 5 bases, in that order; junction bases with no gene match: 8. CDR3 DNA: TGCAGCGTTGAAAGACAGGGCGTTTGGGAGACCCAGTACTTC. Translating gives CSVERQGVWETQYF.